The rows below give T cell receptor beta chains drawn from one sample of a study of CD8 T cells in Susac syndrome. TCRdb re-analysed the immunoSEQ multiplex PCR reads in MiXCR, keeping a single row per CDR3 protein. The data show roughly 190,000 distinct CDR3 sequences, roughly 94% seen once. Material: CD8+ T cells from PBMCs. These receptor sequences come from a human donor with Susac syndrome. Both conserved end residues are part of each CDR3. Fields, in order: J gene, V gene, CDR3 protein.

J gene: TRBJ1-3; V gene: TRBV25-1; CDR3 protein: CASSESAGDSGNTIYF
J gene: TRBJ1-5; V gene: TRBV4-1; CDR3 protein: CASSQVYNQPQHF
J gene: TRBJ2-2; V gene: TRBV4-1; CDR3 protein: CASSHLLRRDGELFF
J gene: TRBJ2-4; V gene: TRBV5-1; CDR3 protein: CASTAGGWGNIQYF
J gene: TRBJ1-5; V gene: TRBV4-1; CDR3 protein: CASSVSRDNQPQHF
J gene: TRBJ1-1; V gene: TRBV3-1; CDR3 protein: CASSQDVKGGGTEAFF
J gene: TRBJ2-6; V gene: TRBV18; CDR3 protein: CASSPYIRDGRSGANVLTF
J gene: TRBJ1-1; V gene: TRBV3-1; CDR3 protein: CASSRKGGGTEAFF
J gene: TRBJ1-1; V gene: TRBV28; CDR3 protein: CAVQDMNTEAFF
J gene: TRBJ1-1; V gene: TRBV2; CDR3 protein: CASMNTEAFF
J gene: TRBJ2-3; V gene: TRBV20-1; CDR3 protein: CSASGTSWTDTQYF
J gene: TRBJ2-5; V gene: TRBV7-8; CDR3 protein: CASSRKLQAEYQETQYF
J gene: TRBJ2-1; V gene: TRBV4-2; CDR3 protein: CASSHGFGNEQFF
J gene: TRBJ2-5; V gene: TRBV11-2; CDR3 protein: CASSFYSQETQYF
J gene: TRBJ2-7; V gene: TRBV3-1; CDR3 protein: CASSQDPGTHSYEQYF
J gene: TRBJ2-3; V gene: TRBV20-1; CDR3 protein: CSARDGRLVDTQYF
J gene: TRBJ1-5; V gene: TRBV5-6; CDR3 protein: CASSLLGTASQPQHF
J gene: TRBJ2-1; V gene: TRBV19; CDR3 protein: CASSRETEGLAGFHEQFF